This T cell receptor beta chain was observed in a study of blood T cells in healthy people across ages. The overall study: About one barcoded beta molecule per two T cells was the capture yield of template switching.

The study, taken as a whole, reports: Estimated diversity, derived from one million T cells, was regarded as an underestimate. A roughly linear age-dependent decrease characterized TCR beta diversity per million T cells. Fewer expanded clones and more diversity marked long-lived versus aged donors.

Germline loops: CDR1 SQVTM, CDR2 ANQGSEA. This CDR3 spans 12 amino acids. With 3 bases removed from V and 7 bases from J, the gap between germline ends came to 10 bases. Together with a sample-barcoded 5' primer, a J-beta primer mix was included in a second PCR lasting about 6 to 12 cycles. TCRdb passed the 5' RACE reads through MiXCR, listing each CDR3 protein once. The repertoire holds more than 550,000 distinct CDR3 sequences, with about 20% as singletons. Notes on this clonotype: As yet, its antigen is unknown.

Sequencing was performed on blood. The TCR was taken from a man in his sixties or seventies in good health. V and J are TRBV29-1 and TRBJ2-1; D unresolved. CDR3 in amino acids: CSVEVRLNEQFF. The CDR3 DNA follows: TGCAGCGTTGAGGTGAGGTTGAATGAGCAGTTCTTC.